The 27 T cell receptor beta chains presented below share a single source sample, sequenced in a study of T-cell reconstitution after alpha-beta-depleted transplantation in children. During its preparation, the TCRbeta library received unique molecular identifiers. MiXCR, run by TCRdb on the PCR reads, gives a single entry per CDR3 protein. Of roughly 500,000 distinct CDR3 sequences in the sample, over 25% are singletons; the top ten hold about 2.3%. Material: PBMCs from the stem cell graft donor, obtained from the stem cell graft. These receptors came from a human donor who donated a stem cell graft to a child with aplastic anemia.

The chain uses TRBV20-1 and TRBJ2-7; D is perhaps TRBD2 (6 bases). V gave up 6 bases and J gave up 1 base, with 16 bases separating them. The CDR3 covers 14 residues. Germline-derived CDR1 and CDR2 are DFQATT and SNEGSKA (reference sequence). CDR3 bases: TGCAGTGCGGGCGGGACTCTTCCTTCCTACGAGCAGTACTTC. Translated, it gives CSAGGTLPSYEQYF.

This clonotype was counted between two and nine times. CDR3: CATSEAGPRQDTQYF. The CDR3 DNA follows: TGTGCCACCAGTGAAGCAGGCCCAAGGCAAGATACGCAGTATTTT. The chain recombines TRBV24-1 with TRBJ2-3; D is undetermined. V was cut by 4 bases and J by 5 bases, with 15 bases left in between. This CDR3 is 15 amino acids long. Per germline, CDR1 KGHDR and CDR2 SFDVKD.

Comments on this clonotype: The junction shows a germline mismatch at one end, possibly a read error. The chain has TRBV29-1 and TRBJ2-7; D remains ambiguous. CDR3 length: 14 amino acids. Looked up from germline, CDR1 is SQVTM and CDR2 is ANQGSEA. The DNA of the CDR3 is TGCAGCGTTCAAGACAAAGTTAGCTCCTACGAGCAGTACTTC. Protein: CSVQDKVSSYEQYF.

The V and J genes are TRBV6-2 or TRBV6-3 and TRBJ1-5; TRBD1 is a possible D gene (6 bases). Trimming removed 6 bases from V and 5 bases from J, with 17 bases in between. The CDR3 totals 15 residues. Germline lookup yields CDR1 MNHEY and CDR2 SVGEGT. For the CDR3, the DNA is TGTGCCAGCAGGGGGGCCGTCCCCCGATATCAGCCCCAGCATTTT. Translation: CASRGAVPRYQPQHF.

The chain is built from TRBV5-1 and TRBJ2-1; 11 positions match TRBD2. Trimming at V came to 4 bases and at J to 5 bases, leaving 5 bases not matched to a gene. CDR3 size: 15 residues. CDR1 SGHRS and CDR2 YFSETQ come from the germline V gene. CDR3 nucleotide sequence: TGCGCCAGCAGCCCGTCTAGCGGGAGGAACAATGAGCAGTTCTTC. Translating it yields CASSPSSGRNNEQFF.

V and J are TRBV12-3 or TRBV12-4 and TRBJ2-5; D tentatively fits TRBD1 or TRBD2 (5 bases each). Deletions cut 4 bases from V and 5 bases from J, with 8 bases between. This CDR3 has 12 residues. The CDR3 is CASSWGGETQYF. CDR3 in DNA: TGTGCCAGCAGTTGGGGCGGGGAGACCCAGTACTTC.

V usage is TRBV29-1 and J usage is TRBJ2-2, with 10 bases identical to TRBD1. The ends lost 5 bases at V and 6 bases at J; junction bases unmatched: 3. The CDR3 totals 13 residues. The V gene's germline CDR1 is SQVTM and CDR2 ANQGSEA. The DNA for the CDR3 is TGCAGCGTTAAAGGACAGGGGGCCGGGGAGCTGTTTTTT. Its protein product is CSVKGQGAGELFF.

This chain links TRBV5-1 with TRBJ2-1, with 10 bases lining up with TRBD1. The ends lost 0 bases at V and 7 bases at J; junction bases unmatched: 4. From germline, CDR1 is SGHRS and CDR2 YFSETQ. The CDR3 is 15 residues long. CDR3 region: CASSLAGTGVNEQFF. DNA for the CDR3: TGCGCCAGCAGCTTGGCCGGGACAGGGGTTAATGAGCAGTTCTTC.

Only a few counts were recorded for this clonotype. The genes are TRBV24-1 and TRBJ2-5, with 9 bases aligning to TRBD1. CDR3 length equals 15 residues. Germline values: CDR1 KGHDR, CDR2 SFDVKD. After removal of 4 bases from V and 2 bases from J, the junction contained 4 bases not matched to a gene. The CDR3 protein is CATSDLGQGQETQYF. Here the CDR3 DNA reads TGTGCCACCAGTGACCTAGGACAGGGGCAAGAGACCCAGTACTTC.

The rearrangement uses TRBV14 and TRBJ2-7, with 10 bases lining up with TRBD1. This CDR3 contains 13 residues. CDR1 SGHDN and CDR2 FVKESK come from the germline V gene. V dropped 5 bases and J dropped 5; count of bases not matched to a gene: 3. The CDR3 DNA sequence: TGTGCCAGCAGCTGGGACAGGGGCGACGAGCAGTACTTC. Translating it yields CASSWDRGDEQYF.

This clonotype appeared a single time. V is TRBV5-1 and J is TRBJ2-1, with D unresolved. CDR1 SGHRS and CDR2 YFSETQ come from the germline V gene. This CDR3 contains 13 residues. Trimming removed 1 base from V and 5 bases from J, with 7 bases in between. The CDR3 coding sequence is TGCGCCAGCAGCTTGACCACAAACAATGAGCAGTTCTTC. Its translation: CASSLTTNNEQFF.

This clonotype came up a few times. This chain links TRBV12-3 or TRBV12-4 with TRBJ1-1; D is perhaps TRBD1 (6 bases). This CDR3 comprises 16 residues. The V end was cut by 6 bases, the J end by 5 bases, with 22 bases between. The CDR3 loop is CASSLLDLKGDTEAFF. The CDR3 DNA reads as TGTGCCAGCAGCCTCCTCGACCTCAAGGGGGATACTGAAGCTTTCTTT.

The gene calls are TRBV7-2 and TRBJ2-7, with D possibly TRBD2 on 6 matching bases. V dropped 1 base and J dropped 5 bases, with 15 bases sitting between them. Germline values: CDR1 SGHTA, CDR2 FQGNSA. This CDR3 is 15 amino acids long. CDR3 loop: CASSLVGGLLDEQYV. As DNA, the CDR3 is TGTGCCAGCAGCTTAGTGGGAGGCTTGTTGGACGAGCAGTACGTC.

This clonotype has a handful of counts. V usage is TRBV4-3 and J usage is TRBJ2-1; 11 bases fit TRBD2. CDR1 LGHNA and CDR2 YSLEER come from the germline V gene. V trimming: 3 bases; J trimming: 4 bases; junction bases outside the gene matches: 8. This CDR3 has 17 amino acids. This chain's CDR3 is CASSQGASGGYYNEQFF. The CDR3 DNA sequence: TGCGCCAGCAGCCAGGGAGCTAGCGGGGGGTATTACAATGAGCAGTTCTTC.

This chain links TRBV12-3 or TRBV12-4 with TRBJ2-2; 10 bases align to TRBD2. The CDR3 extends over 15 amino acids. V was pared by 5 bases and J by 9 bases, with 9 bases of the junction left unmatched. CDR3 amino acids: CASSPPSGGGRELFF. The CDR3 DNA sequence: TGTGCCAGCAGTCCTCCTAGCGGGGGCGGAAGGGAGCTGTTTTTT.

This clonotype occurred a few times. The V gene is TRBV13, the J gene TRBJ2-5; 7 nucleotides match TRBD1. V shed 6 bases, J shed 1 base, and the junction held 5 bases outside the gene matches. Looked up from germline, CDR1 is PRHDT and CDR2 is FYEKMQ (reference sequence). The CDR3 covers 14 residues. The CDR3 loop reads CASRKQGLQETQYF. The CDR3 nucleotides are TGTGCCAGCAGAAAACAGGGGCTCCAAGAGACCCAGTACTTC.

This chain links TRBV6-2 or TRBV6-3 with TRBJ2-1, with D unresolved. V shed 0 bases and J shed 9 bases, with 6 bases lying between them. This CDR3 spans 12 amino acids. From germline, CDR1 is MNHEY and CDR2 SVGEGT. For the CDR3, the DNA is TGTGCCAGCAGTTACTCGTCCGCTGAGCAGTTCTTC. It translates to CASSYSSAEQFF.

The chain carries TRBV11-2 and TRBJ1-1; D perhaps matches TRBD1 (5 bases). The germline V gene encodes CDR1 SGHAT and CDR2 FQNNGV. V lost 2 bases and J 4 bases, leaving 23 bases between the germline ends. This CDR3 contains 18 residues. The CDR3 bases are TGTGCCAGCAGCTTAAAGGGTCAGGGAATGGGGTTTGGCACTGAAGCTTTCTTT. This encodes CASSLKGQGMGFGTEAFF. The complete variable domain, with remaining parts taken from reference TRBV11-2 and TRBJ1-1, reads EAGVAQSPRYKIIEKRQSVAFWCNPISGHATLYWYQQILGQGPKLLIQFQNNGVVDDSQLPKDRFSAERLKGVDSTLKIQPAKLEDSAVYLCASSLKGQGMGFGTEAFFGQGTRLTVV.

The table lists this clonotype with a few counts. This chain connects TRBV20-1 to TRBJ2-3; D might be TRBD2 (6 bases). The germline V and J ends were trimmed by 4 bases and 4 bases, with 24 bases remaining between them. CDR1 is DFQATT, CDR2 SNEGSKA, per germline (reference sequence). The CDR3 covers 17 residues. CDR3 protein: CSAKRPTSPHAADTQYF. Here the CDR3 DNA reads TGCAGTGCTAAAAGGCCTACTAGCCCCCACGCCGCAGATACGCAGTATTTT.

CDR3 nucleotide sequence: TGCGCCAGCAGCTTGAGGTCCATATTATCAGATACGCAGTATTTT. Translated, it gives CASSLRSILSDTQYF. The chain employs TRBV5-1 and TRBJ2-3, with D unclear. This CDR3 is 15 amino acids long. CDR1 and CDR2 (germline): SGHRS, YFSETQ. Trimming left V 1 base short and J 4 bases short, with 13 bases between.

The V and J genes are TRBV7-6 and TRBJ2-3, with 10 bases that match TRBD2. The CDR3 extends over 15 amino acids. Germline V lookup: CDR1 SGHVS, CDR2 FNYEAQ. V was pared by 4 bases and J by 6 bases, with 7 bases of the junction left unmatched. The CDR3 DNA is TGTGCCAGCAGCTCTGGACTAGCGGCTCTGGATACGCAGTATTTT. Its translation: CASSSGLAALDTQYF.

This clonotype was seen a few times. The gene calls are TRBV27 and TRBJ2-3; no reliable D call. The V gene's germline CDR1 is MNHEY and CDR2 SMNVEV (reference sequence). V was trimmed by 5 bases and J by 2 bases, leaving 8 bases between them. This CDR3 has 13 residues. This CDR3 reads CASSPLTTDTQYF. For the CDR3, the DNA is TGTGCCAGCAGTCCCCTCACCACAGATACGCAGTATTTT.

This chain uses TRBV7-9 with TRBJ2-5; D call uncertain. The CDR3 spans 13 residues. CDR1 is SEHNR and CDR2 is FQNEAQ in the germline V gene (reference sequence). The V and J ends lost 6 bases and 4 bases respectively, with 12 bases between them. The CDR3 DNA is TGTGCCAGCAGAGGTCAGACTGTAGAGACCCAGTACTTC. Its protein is CASRGQTVETQYF. Filled out from reference TRBV7-9 and TRBJ2-5, the complete variable domain reads DTGVSQNPRHKITKRGQNVTFRCDPISEHNRLYWYRQTLGQGPEFLTYFQNEAQLEKSRLLSDRFSAERPKGSFSTLEIQRTEQGDSAMYLCASRGQTVETQYFGPGTRLLVL.

CDR3 nucleotide sequence: TGTGCCAGCAGCTTTGGCATCCGGGGGGCCAACGTCCTGACTTTC. This codes for CASSFGIRGANVLTF. The rearrangement uses TRBV11-2 and TRBJ2-6; D is undetermined. Germline values: CDR1 SGHAT, CDR2 FQNNGV. This CDR3 is 15 amino acids long. The V gene lost 3 bases and the J gene lost 4 bases, with 10 bases spanning the gap.

The chain is built from TRBV9 and TRBJ2-1, with a possible D match to TRBD1 (6 bases). The V and J ends lost 0 bases and 8 bases respectively, with 15 bases between them. Germline V lookup: CDR1 SGDLS, CDR2 YYNGEE. The CDR3 is 15 residues long. This chain's CDR3 is CASSVDFGPGDEQFF. In DNA form, the CDR3 reads TGTGCCAGCAGCGTAGATTTCGGCCCAGGGGATGAGCAGTTCTTC.

The rearrangement uses TRBV6-2 or TRBV6-3 and TRBJ2-7; 10 bases fit TRBD2. The CDR3 has 16 residues. The J segment lost 5 bases and the V segment lost 0 bases, leaving 7 bases of the junction unmatched. Germline V gene data show CDR1 as MNHEY and CDR2 as SVGEGT. The CDR3 DNA follows: TGTGCCAGCAGTTACTCGGAGCGGGAGGGCCCACACGAGCAGTACTTC. This sequence encodes CASSYSEREGPHEQYF.

This clonotype was counted a few times. V is TRBV20-1 and J is TRBJ2-5, with D possibly TRBD2 on 5 matching bases. This CDR3 has 14 amino acids. V shed 2 bases and J shed 2 bases, with 12 bases lying between them. Germline-derived CDR1 and CDR2 are DFQATT and SNEGSKA (reference sequence). CDR3 in DNA: TGCAGTGCTAGAATATCGGGGATTCAAGAGACCCAGTACTTC. It yields the protein CSARISGIQETQYF.